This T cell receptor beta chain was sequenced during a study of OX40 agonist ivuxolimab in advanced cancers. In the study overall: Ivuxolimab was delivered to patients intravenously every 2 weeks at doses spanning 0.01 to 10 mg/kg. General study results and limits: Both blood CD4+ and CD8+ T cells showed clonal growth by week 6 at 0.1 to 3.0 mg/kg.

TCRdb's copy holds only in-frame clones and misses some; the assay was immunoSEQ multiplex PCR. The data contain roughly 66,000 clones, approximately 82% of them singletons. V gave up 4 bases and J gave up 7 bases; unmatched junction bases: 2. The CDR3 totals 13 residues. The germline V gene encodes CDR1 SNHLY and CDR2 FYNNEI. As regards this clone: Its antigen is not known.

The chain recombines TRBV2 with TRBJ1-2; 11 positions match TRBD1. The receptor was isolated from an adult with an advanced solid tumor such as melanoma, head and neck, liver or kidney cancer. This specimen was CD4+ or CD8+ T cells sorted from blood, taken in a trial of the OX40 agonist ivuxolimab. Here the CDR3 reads CASSGTGGIGYTF. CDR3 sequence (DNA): TGTGCCAGCAGTGGGACAGGGGGCATTGGCTACACCTTC.